This passage covers 28 T cell receptor beta chains from one sample sequenced in a study of identical twins. Using its own MiXCR run on the 5' RACE reads, TCRdb lists one record per CDR3 protein. The table lists roughly 280,000 distinct CDR3 sequences, roughly 9% of them singletons, with roughly 7% in the top ten. A further study also used this sample, focusing on yellow fever vaccine responses in identical twins.

Sequencing used CD8+ T cells sorted from blood. These receptor sequences come from a woman under 30 in good health.

This clonotype has ten or more counts. The chain recombines TRBV29-1 with TRBJ2-7; D unresolved. The CDR3 is 14 amino acids. Germline V gene data show CDR1 as SQVTM and CDR2 as ANQGSEA. V was trimmed by 0 bases and J by 0 bases, leaving 9 bases between them. DNA for the CDR3: TGCAGCGTTGAAGAAGGTAAGGGCTCCTACGAGCAGTACTTC. This codes for CSVEEGKGSYEQYF.

This clonotype was counted ten times or more. The rearrangement links TRBV29-1 to TRBJ2-1; a possible D gene is TRBD1 (5 bases). V shed 0 bases and J shed 2 bases, with 5 bases lying between them. Germline V gives CDR1 SQVTM, CDR2 ANQGSEA. The CDR3 contains 13 residues. The CDR3: CSVEDRAYNEQFF. The CDR3 DNA is TGCAGCGTTGAAGACAGGGCCTACAATGAGCAGTTCTTC.

Details on this clonotype: A much larger clonotype is one base distant, so this may be a read error. The chain joins TRBV20-1 to TRBJ2-1; a weak D match, TRBD2 (6 bases). Trimming removed 3 bases from V and 7 bases from J, with 16 bases in between. The CDR3 loop spans 14 amino acids. Germline V gene sequence: CDR1 DFQATT, CDR2 SNEGSKA (reference sequence). CDR3 nucleotides: TGCAGTGCTAGTCTAGCGATTGAGGGGAATGAGCAGTTCTTC. Translation gives CSASLAIEGNEQFF.

This clonotype has ten or more counts. V usage is TRBV6-2 or TRBV6-3 and J usage is TRBJ2-3; 7 positions agree with TRBD2. This CDR3 spans 19 amino acids. Unmatched junction bases numbered 20, after V lost 7 bases and J lost 1 base. Germline CDR1 reads MNHEY; CDR2 reads SVGEGT. CDR3 in amino acids: CASTQTGTNHRRGTDTQYF. The DNA for the CDR3 is TGTGCCAGCACCCAAACCGGGACTAACCACCGACGTGGCACAGATACGCAGTATTTT.

In its sample, this clonotype was seen once. Compared with germline, one end of the junction differs, possibly owing to a read error. The chain joins TRBV11-1 to TRBJ2-7, with 8 nucleotides matching TRBD2. The CDR3 is 19 amino acids. Germline CDR1 SGHAT, CDR2 FQDESV (reference sequence). The DNA for the CDR3 is TGTGCCAGCAGCTTACCCCTATCCCCGACTAGCGACCCCTCCTACGAGCAGCACTTC. Translating it yields CASSLPLSPTSDPSYEQHF.

This clonotype was observed many times. The rearrangement uses TRBV7-3 and TRBJ2-3; 7 bases line up with TRBD2. The CDR3 is 17 residues long. Germline V gene sequence: CDR1 SGHTA, CDR2 FQGTGA. V was clipped by 4 bases and J by 0 bases; unmatched bases: 10. The CDR3 DNA reads TGTGCCAGCAGCTCCCCCCTAATGGGGGGGAGCACAGATACGCAGTATTTT. Translation gives CASSSPLMGGSTDTQYF.

A remark on this clonotype: At one end, the junction sequence differs from germline, possibly due to a read error. CDR3: CASSPPQGVIF. The CDR3 nucleotides are TGTGCCAGCAGCCCTCCCCAGGGGGTGATCTTT. The V and J genes are TRBV9 and TRBJ1-1, with 7 bases fitting TRBD1. Germline lookup yields CDR1 SGDLS and CDR2 YYNGEE. CDR3 length: 11 residues.

This clonotype was observed a few times. This chain links TRBV9 with TRBJ1-2; perhaps TRBD1 as D (6 bases). The CDR3 sequence is 14 residues long. V gave up 3 bases and J gave up 5 bases, with 14 bases separating them. In germline, CDR1 is SGDLS, CDR2 YYNGEE. The CDR3 sequence: CASSGRGAGYGYTF. The DNA for the CDR3 is TGTGCCAGCAGCGGTCGGGGGGCTGGGTATGGCTACACCTTC.

The chain joins TRBV7-9 to TRBJ1-1, with TRBD1 identical over 9 bases. Germline values: CDR1 SEHNR, CDR2 FQNEAQ (reference sequence). Trimming removed 6 bases from V and 2 bases from J; junction bases left unmatched: 4. The CDR3 sequence is 14 residues long. In nucleotides, the CDR3 is TGTGCCAGCAGGGGACAGGGACCTAACACTGAAGCTTTCTTT. This translates into CASRGQGPNTEAFF.

Many counts were recorded for this clonotype. The J gene is TRBJ2-1, the V gene TRBV20-1; D remains unclear. V was shortened by 6 bases and J by 0 bases, with 18 bases between the two germline ends. Germline CDR1 reads DFQATT; CDR2 reads SNEGSKA (reference sequence). The CDR3 spans 16 residues. The CDR3 DNA is TGCAGTGCCAACGACTTAGGCTCCAGCTCCTACAATGAGCAGTTCTTC. Its protein is CSANDLGSSSYNEQFF.

V usage is TRBV7-8 and J usage is TRBJ2-7; TRBD2 matches at 11 bases. The CDR3 length is 15 residues. V lost 6 bases, J lost 1 base, and 5 bases stayed unmatched. In germline, CDR1 is SGHVS, CDR2 FQNEAQ. CDR3 residues: CASRPTSGASYEQYF. The CDR3 DNA sequence: TGTGCCAGCAGACCGACTAGCGGGGCATCCTACGAGCAGTACTTC. Full variable domain (missing parts from reference TRBV7-8 and TRBJ2-7): GAGVSQSPRYKVAKRGQDVALRCDPISGHVSLFWYQQALGQGPEFLTYFQNEAQLDKSGLPSDRFFAERPEGSVSTLKIQRTQQEDSAVYLCASRPTSGASYEQYFGPGTRLTVT.

This clonotype was seen ten or more times. This chain connects TRBV4-3 to TRBJ2-7; D is perhaps TRBD1 (6 bases). CDR3 length equals 15 residues. The germline V gene encodes CDR1 LGHNA and CDR2 YSLEER. V lost 3 bases and J 0 bases, leaving 12 bases between the germline ends. The CDR3 protein is CASSHDRDNSYEQYF. The CDR3 DNA sequence: TGCGCCAGCAGCCACGACCGGGACAACTCCTACGAGCAGTACTTC.

The table lists this clonotype with a few counts. J is TRBJ2-7 and V is TRBV3-1; no reliable D call. CDR1 and CDR2 from the germline V gene are LGHDT and YNNKEL (reference sequence). V was pared by 5 bases and J by 5 bases, with 16 bases between. The CDR3 spans 14 residues. In nucleotides, the CDR3 is TGTGCCAGCAGCAAACGATCGGTCGTTAACGAGCAGTACTTC. Protein product: CASSKRSVVNEQYF.

This clonotype was observed many times. V usage is TRBV7-9 and J usage is TRBJ2-7; 8 nucleotides line up with TRBD2. The germline V gene encodes CDR1 SEHNR and CDR2 FQNEAQ (reference sequence). The CDR3 spans 17 residues. Trimming at V came to 2 bases and at J to 4 bases, leaving 13 bases not matched to a gene. The CDR3 loop reads CASSLSHSGEVVYEQYF. In nucleotides, the CDR3 is TGTGCCAGCAGCTTATCGCATAGCGGGGAGGTCGTTTACGAGCAGTACTTC.

This clonotype was observed a few times. This rearrangement joins TRBV25-1 to TRBJ2-7, with 9 bases identical to TRBD1. The CDR3 loop spans 15 amino acids. Germline values: CDR1 MGHDK, CDR2 SYGVNS. Unmatched junction bases numbered 8, after V lost 5 bases and J lost 3 bases. The CDR3 DNA follows: TGTGCCAGCAGTATAGGGACAGGGAGAGGCTACGAGCAGTACTTC. Amino acids: CASSIGTGRGYEQYF.

As regards this clonotype: Compared with germline, one end of the junction differs, possibly owing to a read error. The V call is TRBV2, the J call TRBJ2-1, with D possibly matching TRBD2 (6 bases). This CDR3 region has 15 residues. Germline CDR1 and CDR2: SNHLY and FYNNEI. The DNA for the CDR3 is TGTGCCAGCAGTGAAGGGGGGGAGCCCTACAATGAGCGGTTCTTC. Translation: CASSEGGEPYNERFF.

The chain uses TRBV5-1 and TRBJ2-1; D perhaps matches TRBD1 (5 bases). Trimming stripped 4 bases from V and 9 bases from J, with 17 bases between. The CDR3 is made up of 14 amino acids. Per the germline V gene, CDR1 is SGHRS and CDR2 is YFSETQ. As DNA, the CDR3 is TGCGCCAGCAGCCCCATGGGTAGGGGTGGTGAGCAGTTCTTC. This gives the protein CASSPMGRGGEQFF.

The rearrangement uses TRBV2 and TRBJ2-7; 9 bases fit TRBD2. V shed 1 base, J shed 1 base, and the junction held 5 bases outside the gene matches. CDR1 and CDR2 (germline): SNHLY, FYNNEI. The CDR3 runs to 16 residues. CDR3 nucleotide sequence: TGTGCCAGCAGTGAAGTTCTAGCGGGATTATCCTACGAGCAGTACTTC. It specifies CASSEVLAGLSYEQYF.

This clonotype showed up just a few times. The chain uses TRBV18 and TRBJ2-3, with 9 nucleotides matching TRBD2. V trimming: 1 base; J trimming: 2 bases; junction bases outside the gene matches: 4. The CDR3 loop spans 16 amino acids. CDR1 and CDR2 (germline): KGHSH, LQKENI. The CDR3 is CASSPLAGDPTDTQYF. CDR3 nucleotides: TGTGCCAGCTCACCACTAGCGGGAGACCCCACAGATACGCAGTATTTT.

This clonotype has at least ten counts. J is TRBJ2-3 and V is TRBV10-2; maybe TRBD1 (5 bases). Trimming removed 7 bases from V and 6 bases from J, with 23 bases in between. The CDR3 is 16 residues long. Germline V gives CDR1 WSHSY, CDR2 SAAADI. In DNA, the CDR3 is TGCGCCAGCACAGCGCAATTGGGGCCTCACACCGATACGCAGTATTTT. It specifies CASTAQLGPHTDTQYF.

This clonotype was seen a handful of times. V and J are TRBV4-2 and TRBJ2-5, with D uncertain. This CDR3 comprises 13 residues. Germline V gives CDR1 LGHNA, CDR2 YNFKEQ. V was shortened by 1 base and J by 5 bases, with 8 bases between the two germline ends. The CDR3 sequence: CASSQGPLETQYF. CDR3 DNA: TGTGCCAGCAGCCAAGGACCATTGGAGACCCAGTACTTC.

The V and J genes are TRBV12-3 or TRBV12-4 and TRBJ2-3; 7 bases map to TRBD1. J was trimmed by 1 base and V by 11 bases; bases with no gene match: 21. This CDR3 contains 18 residues. The CDR3 coding sequence is TGTGCCTGCTGTTTATTCCCGCAGGGGGACACTGGCACAGATACGCAGTATTTT. Protein sequence: CACCLFPQGDTGTDTQYF.

The rearrangement links TRBV11-1 to TRBJ2-6; D gene uncertain. The germline CDR1 and CDR2 sequences are SGHAT and FQDESV (reference sequence). The germline V and J ends were trimmed by 4 bases and 0 bases, with 19 bases remaining between them. The CDR3 totals 19 residues. The CDR3 is CASSSVADKLSSGANVLTF. The CDR3 nucleotides are TGTGCCAGCAGCTCAGTGGCAGATAAACTTAGCTCTGGGGCCAACGTCCTGACTTTC.

This clonotype was found a few times. The chain couples TRBV28 to TRBJ2-4, with D unclear. V lost 4 bases to trimming and J lost 3 bases, with 10 bases between them. The CDR3 loop spans 14 amino acids. The V gene's germline CDR1 is MDHEN and CDR2 SYDVKM. CDR3 sequence reads: CASSSSANKNIQYF. The CDR3, as DNA: TGTGCCAGCAGTTCATCAGCAAACAAAAACATTCAGTACTTC.

The DNA of the CDR3 is TGTGCCAGCAGTTACGAGGGGACGTCCACCTACGAGCAGTACTTC. Its protein is CASSYEGTSTYEQYF. The genes are TRBV6-2 or TRBV6-3 and TRBJ2-7; D is perhaps TRBD1 or TRBD2 (5 bases each). From germline, CDR1 is MNHEY and CDR2 SVGEGT. V lost 2 bases to trimming and J lost 2 bases, with 13 bases between them. The CDR3 has 15 amino acids.

This clonotype was seen a few times. This chain links TRBV4-2 with TRBJ2-1, with D perhaps TRBD2 (5 bases). Germline V lookup: CDR1 LGHNA, CDR2 YNFKEQ. V shed 0 bases and J shed 12 bases, with 18 bases lying between them. The CDR3 is 15 amino acids. The CDR3 DNA reads as TGTGCCAGCAGCCAAGAACTACCCTGGGGAGAGGGGCAGTTCTTC. This gives the protein CASSQELPWGEGQFF.

This chain links TRBV2 with TRBJ2-2; the D gene is possibly TRBD1 (5 bases). V was clipped by 3 bases and J by 0 bases, with 8 bases between them. CDR1 and CDR2 (germline): SNHLY, FYNNEI. The CDR3 is 15 residues long. The chain's CDR3 is CASSDHRSNTGELFF. For the CDR3, the DNA is TGTGCCAGCAGTGACCACAGGTCGAACACCGGGGAGCTGTTTTTT.

The chain joins TRBV4-3 to TRBJ2-2; 13 bases agree with TRBD2. The CDR3 contains 17 residues. The V gene end was trimmed by 4 bases and the J gene end by 2 bases; junction bases not matched to a gene: 4. In germline, CDR1 is LGHNA, CDR2 YSLEER. CDR3 protein: CASSPGLAGANTGELFF. CDR3 nucleotide sequence: TGCGCCAGCAGCCCTGGACTAGCGGGAGCTAACACCGGGGAGCTGTTTTTT.